The sequence of this T cell receptor beta chain was determined in a study of graft-versus-host responses after intestinal transplantation. Background on the study: Every transplant recipient was induced with anti-thymocyte globulin, then maintained on tacrolimus and steroids for two to three years. General observations from the study: The highest levels of circulating GvH clones went along with early declines in HvG clones after transplant. Allograft graft-versus-host to host-versus-graft clonal ratios ran high in patients with graft-donor T cell macrochimerism.

Trimming took 2 bases from V and 2 from J; bases not matched to a gene: 6. The germline V gene has CDR1 MNHEY and CDR2 SVGAGI. The CDR3 spans 16 residues. TCRdb keeps only in-frame clones here, not all; method: immunoSEQ multiplex PCR. The sample lists approximately 86,000 clones, roughly 92% occurring once. As for this clone: Its antigen is currently unknown.

Material: unstimulated CD8+ T cells sorted from spleen or lymph node cells, obtained before transplant. The clonotype originates from a human donor who was the organ donor for an intestinal transplant. The V call is TRBV6-5, the J call TRBJ1-1; 9 bases are a match to TRBD1. The CDR3 loop reads CASSYGDRGSNTEAFF. DNA of the CDR3: TGTGCCAGCAGTTACGGCGACAGGGGGAGCAACACTGAAGCTTTCTTT.